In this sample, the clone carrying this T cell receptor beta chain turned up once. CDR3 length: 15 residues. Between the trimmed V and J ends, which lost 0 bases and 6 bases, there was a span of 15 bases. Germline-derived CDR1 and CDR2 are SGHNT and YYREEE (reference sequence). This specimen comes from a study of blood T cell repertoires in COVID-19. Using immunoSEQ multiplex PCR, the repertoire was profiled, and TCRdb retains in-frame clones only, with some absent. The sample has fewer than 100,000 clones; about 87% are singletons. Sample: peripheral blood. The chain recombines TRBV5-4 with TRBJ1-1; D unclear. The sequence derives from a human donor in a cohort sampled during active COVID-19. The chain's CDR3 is CASSLVGERWPEAFF. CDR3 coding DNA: TGTGCCAGCAGCTTGGTCGGGGAAAGGTGGCCTGAAGCTTTCTTT.